This T cell receptor (beta chain) stems from a study of cytomegalovirus exposure and HLA in healthy donors. Study-wide results and caveats: The investigators catalogued 164 TCR beta chains as cytomegalovirus-associated. Later analysis showed most CMV-associated TCR beta chains appearing HLA-restricted. DRB1 had the most TCR associations and HLA-C the fewest, a later analysis found, with rates varying by HLA locus.

Both 60 Vbeta primers and 13 Jbeta primers went into the PCR. Repertoires were generated with immunoSEQ multiplex PCR, while TCRdb's copy carries only in-frame clones and drops some. This table has about 69,000 clones, about 74% appearing once. Germline V gives CDR1 SGHDN, CDR2 FVKESK. CDR3 length equals 14 residues. The ends were cut back, 4 bases at V and 4 bases at J, with 13 bases in the middle. About this clone: Its antigen is undetermined.

This TCR came from a woman aged 60-75 years in good health and CMV-seropositive. The rearrangement joins TRBV14 to TRBJ1-2; D is possibly TRBD1 (5 bases). The sequencing sample was made of PBMCs. CDR3 DNA: TGTGCCAGCAGCCCGGTAGGGGTGGGCTATGGCTACACCTTC. Protein: CASSPVGVGYGYTF.